The 10 T cell receptor beta chains presented below share a single source sample, sequenced in a study of T cell responses to AZD1222 COVID-19 vaccine. Clones were sequenced by immunoSEQ multiplex PCR, and TCRdb holds only the in-frame ones, with some missing. The sample lists about 150,000 clones, 70% to 90% occurring once. The sequencing here drew on peripheral blood, taken on day 0 of AZD1222 vaccination. These receptors were obtained from an adult in good health.

The chain joins TRBV19 to TRBJ1-6; no definite D call. The length of the CDR3 is 17 residues. V lost 4 bases, J lost 0 bases, and 13 bases lay in between. The germline CDR1 and CDR2 sequences are LNHDA and SQIVND (reference sequence). The CDR3 coding sequence is TGTGCCAGTAGTACCACCCGTTGGAGCTCCTATAATTCACCCCTCCACTTT. Its protein is CASSTTRWSSYNSPLHF.

A few counts support this clone. In DNA form, the CDR3 reads TGTGCCACCAGCAGAGGAGCGGGGGGGCGAGAGACCCAGTACTTC. Translated: CATSRGAGGRETQYF. This rearrangement joins TRBV15 to TRBJ2-5; 10 nucleotides line up with TRBD2. The J segment lost 4 bases and the V segment lost 1 base, leaving 3 bases of the junction unmatched. CDR3 length: 15 amino acids. In germline, CDR1 is LNHNV, CDR2 YYDKDF (reference sequence). Full variable domain (rest looked up from reference TRBV15 and TRBJ2-5): DAMVIQNPRYQVTQFGKPVTLSCSQTLNHNVMYWYQQKSSQAPKLLFHYYDKDFNNEADTPDNFQSRRPNTSFCFLDIRSPGLGDTAMYLCATSRGAGGRETQYFGPGTRLLVL.

The J gene is TRBJ1-2, the V gene TRBV12-3 or TRBV12-4; 8 nucleotides align to TRBD1. There are 13 residues in the CDR3. V shed 2 bases and J 7 bases; nucleotides not matched to a gene: 3. The CDR3 DNA is TGTGCCAGCAGTTTATCGACAGGGGTTGGCTACACCTTC. Translated: CASSLSTGVGYTF.

The count of this clone is one. The rearrangement joins TRBV10-2 to TRBJ1-5, with D perhaps matching TRBD1 (5 bases). The germline gives CDR1 WSHSY, CDR2 SAAADI. The CDR3 runs 16 residues. V was cut by 0 bases and J by 2 bases, with 11 bases left in between. The DNA for the CDR3 is TGCGCCAGCAGTGAGTCGGGGGGGTTCGGCAATCAGCCCCAGCATTTT. This sequence encodes CASSESGGFGNQPQHF.

V is TRBV4-2 and J is TRBJ2-2; no definite D call. V lost 4 bases, J lost 5 bases, and 8 bases lay in between. The length of the CDR3 is 13 residues. In germline, CDR1 is LGHNA, CDR2 YNFKEQ. This CDR3 reads CASSPWATGELFF. The CDR3 DNA reads TGTGCCAGCAGCCCTTGGGCTACCGGGGAGCTGTTTTTT.

This clone was seen a single time. The chain uses TRBV4-1 and TRBJ2-3; 9 positions agree with TRBD2. V lost 4 bases to trimming and J lost 3 bases; unmatched junction nucleotides: 5. CDR1 MGHRA and CDR2 YSYEKL come from the germline V gene. This CDR3 is 15 amino acids long. The CDR3 bases are TGCGCCAGCAGCCTGCGCGGGGGGGGGACAGATACGCAGTATTTT. This sequence encodes CASSLRGGGTDTQYF.

The chain links TRBV19 to TRBJ1-2; D may be TRBD1 (6 bases). Germline values: CDR1 LNHDA, CDR2 SQIVND (reference sequence). V was cut by 7 bases and J by 4 bases, with 13 bases left in between. The CDR3 length is 13 residues. As DNA, the CDR3 is TGTGCCAGTAAGGGGGGGGCCCTCTATGGCTACACCTTC. This encodes CASKGGALYGYTF.

The chain's CDR3 is CASIKWEGTEAFF. The DNA for the CDR3 is TGTGCCAGCATCAAATGGGAGGGGACTGAAGCTTTCTTT. The chain employs TRBV12-3 or TRBV12-4 and TRBJ1-1, with D possibly being TRBD1 (5 bases). The CDR3 is made up of 13 amino acids. Trimming cost V 7 bases and J 5 bases, with 14 bases left between them.

This clone appeared once. The chain recombines TRBV7-6 with TRBJ2-5; TRBD2 matches 12 bases. There are 15 residues in the CDR3. Per the germline V gene, CDR1 is SGHVS and CDR2 is FNYEAQ. Unmatched junction bases numbered 5, after V lost 5 bases and J lost 4 bases. The CDR3 loop is CASSGGLAGLETQYF. The CDR3 DNA sequence: TGTGCCAGCAGCGGCGGACTAGCGGGGTTAGAGACCCAGTACTTC.

The chain combines TRBV6-2 or TRBV6-3 with TRBJ2-1; tentatively, D is TRBD2 (5 bases). The CDR3 extends over 13 amino acids. Germline V gene sequence: CDR1 MNHEY, CDR2 SVGEGT. V was pared by 4 bases and J by 6 bases, with 10 bases between. CDR3 coding DNA: TGTGCCAGCAGTTTACTAGTTTCCAATGAGCAGTTCTTC. It yields the protein CASSLLVSNEQFF.